Listed here are 28 T cell receptor beta chains from one sample, sequenced in a study of response to subunit inactivated influenza vaccine. One entry per CDR3 protein, called by TCRdb with MiXCR from the RT-PCR reads. The data hold 530,000 or so distinct CDR3 sequences, with 25% observed a single time. The material sequenced was CD4+ T cells sorted from PBMCs, taken roughly 5 days after vaccination. Receptors were obtained from a man in his fifties who received an inactivated influenza vaccine.

The chain recombines TRBV7-9 with TRBJ2-7, with 11 bases lining up with TRBD1. This CDR3 contains 17 residues. The germline V gene has CDR1 SEHNR and CDR2 FQNEAQ (reference sequence). V dropped 3 bases and J dropped 2; count of bases not matched to a gene: 9. In DNA, the CDR3 is TGTGCCAGCAGCTTGGACTCTTGGGACAGGGGGACCTACGAGCAGTACTTC. Translated: CASSLDSWDRGTYEQYF.

The gene calls are TRBV20-1 and TRBJ2-7; 7 bases are a match to TRBD2. The CDR3 runs 18 residues. CDR1 and CDR2 (germline): DFQATT, SNEGSKA (reference sequence). Trimming cost V 0 bases and J 5 bases; bases outside gene matches: 19. The CDR3 DNA is TGCAGTGCTAGAGATAAGTTCGGGGCGACTAGCCGTATGCACGAGCAGTACTTC. Amino acids: CSARDKFGATSRMHEQYF.

This clonotype came up a few times. The J gene is TRBJ1-1, the V gene TRBV10-3, with TRBD1 identical over 8 bases. The germline V gene encodes CDR1 ENHRY and CDR2 SYGVKD. V lost 11 bases, J lost 5 bases, and 10 bases stayed unmatched. This CDR3 spans 13 amino acids. CDR3 nucleotide sequence: TGTGCCGCCGAAGGACAGGGAGGAACTGAAGCTTTCTTT. Translating gives CAAEGQGGTEAFF.

The chain carries TRBV7-9 and TRBJ2-5; TRBD2 agrees at 14 bases. CDR1 and CDR2 from the germline V gene are SEHNR and FQNEAQ (reference sequence). The CDR3 length is 16 residues. With V trimmed by 5 bases and J by 2 bases, 4 bases remained unmatched. CDR3 bases: TGTGCCAGCAGCCCCGGGACTAGCGGGAGTCAAGAGACCCAGTACTTC. It codes for CASSPGTSGSQETQYF.

This clonotype was seen more than once but under ten times. This chain uses TRBV29-1 with TRBJ2-3; maybe TRBD1 (6 bases). Trimming cost V 3 bases and J 2 bases, with 12 bases left between them. Germline V gene lookup returns CDR1 SQVTM and CDR2 ANQGSEA. This CDR3 spans 14 amino acids. The CDR3 DNA sequence: TGCAGCGTTGAGGCAGGGGTCCTCACAGATACGCAGTATTTT. Its translation: CSVEAGVLTDTQYF.

The rearrangement joins TRBV28 to TRBJ2-1; 8 nucleotides line up with TRBD2. The CDR3 sequence is 16 residues long. The V gene's germline CDR1 is MDHEN and CDR2 SYDVKM. V lost 6 bases, J lost 5 bases, and 12 bases stayed unmatched. CDR3 in amino acids: CASSRGGLQRNNEQFF. CDR3 sequence (DNA): TGTGCCAGCAGCCGGGGGGGCCTCCAGAGGAACAATGAGCAGTTCTTC.

This clonotype was picked up a small number of times. The chain has TRBV7-2 and TRBJ2-1; 8 bases agree with TRBD2. The ends lost 3 bases at V and 9 bases at J; junction bases unmatched: 10. This CDR3 spans 15 amino acids. Germline CDR1 and CDR2: SGHTA and FQGNSA. CDR3 residues: CASSFTGGRGGEQFF. The CDR3 DNA reads as TGTGCCAGCAGCTTTACGGGGGGGCGGGGCGGTGAGCAGTTCTTC.

The J gene is TRBJ2-2, the V gene TRBV12-3 or TRBV12-4; 10 positions agree with TRBD2. The V segment lost 6 bases and the J segment 4 bases; nucleotides outside the gene matches: 11. CDR3 length: 17 residues. CDR3 DNA sequence: TGTGCCAGCAGCACACCCAGAGCGGGGGGGCGCACCGGGGAGCTGTTTTTT. Encoded protein: CASSTPRAGGRTGELFF.

This clonotype has only a few counts. The DNA of the CDR3 is TGTGCCAGCAGCACACAGGGGCCAGGTCAGCCCCAGCATTTT. Its protein product is CASSTQGPGQPQHF. The V and J genes are TRBV12-3 or TRBV12-4 and TRBJ1-5; TRBD1 agrees at 7 bases. The CDR3 is 14 amino acids. The ends lost 6 bases at V and 6 bases at J; junction bases unmatched: 8.

In its sample, this clonotype was seen a few times. The genes are TRBV24-1 and TRBJ2-3; no definite D call. CDR1 KGHDR and CDR2 SFDVKD come from the germline V gene. V was trimmed by 1 base and J by 6 bases, leaving 7 bases between them. The CDR3 extends over 13 amino acids. The CDR3 DNA follows: TGTGCCACCAGTGATTTCCCCAGGGATACGCAGTATTTT. Its protein is CATSDFPRDTQYF.

The chain employs TRBV5-6 and TRBJ2-2; D is perhaps TRBD1 (6 bases). The CDR3 totals 17 residues. CDR1 and CDR2 (germline): SGHDT, YYEEEE. V lost 3 bases and J 9 bases, leaving 24 bases between the germline ends. In DNA form, the CDR3 reads TGTGCCAGCAGCTGGGGACACGGCGCAAGTATAGGCTGGGAGCTGTTTTTT. This translates into CASSWGHGASIGWELFF.

This clonotype has just a few counts. This chain connects TRBV2 to TRBJ2-5, with TRBD2 matching over 8 bases. The CDR3 has 12 residues. Per germline, CDR1 SNHLY and CDR2 FYNNEI. The J segment lost 5 bases and the V segment lost 7 bases, leaving 3 bases of the junction unmatched. CDR3 loop: CASKTGGETQYF. DNA of the CDR3: TGTGCCAGCAAAACGGGGGGGGAGACCCAGTACTTC.

The rearrangement joins TRBV12-3 or TRBV12-4 to TRBJ1-2; D call uncertain. The CDR3 contains 15 residues. V was pared by 5 bases and J by 7 bases, with 20 bases between. CDR3 sequence (DNA): TGTGCCAGCAGTCTTATGTCCTCCCCCCGGGCTGGCTACACCTTC. This codes for CASSLMSSPRAGYTF.

This clonotype has just a few counts. V gene TRBV20-1 combines with J gene TRBJ2-7; D not certain. Looked up from germline, CDR1 is DFQATT and CDR2 is SNEGSKA (reference sequence). The CDR3 extends over 12 amino acids. The V and J ends lost 6 bases and 1 base respectively, with 10 bases between them. CDR3 region: CSAVSESYEQYF. CDR3 DNA sequence: TGCAGTGCCGTTTCCGAATCCTACGAGCAGTACTTC.

The chain combines TRBV6-5 with TRBJ1-2; possible D gene TRBD1, 5 bases. Trimming left V 0 bases short and J 0 bases short, with 11 bases between. CDR3 length: 16 residues. Germline values: CDR1 MNHEY, CDR2 SVGAGI. CDR3 bases: TGTGCCAGCAGTTACTCGAGGGGCAGGGCTAACTATGGCTACACCTTC. Translating it yields CASSYSRGRANYGYTF.

This clonotype occurred many times. This chain links TRBV12-3 or TRBV12-4 with TRBJ2-2, with D maybe TRBD1 (6 bases). The CDR3 covers 14 residues. V shed 6 bases and J shed 4 bases, with 12 bases lying between them. In nucleotides, the CDR3 is TGTGCCAGCAGCTTACAGGGCTCCACCGGGGAGCTGTTTTTT. Protein: CASSLQGSTGELFF.

This clonotype occurred a few times. The J gene is TRBJ2-1, the V gene TRBV3-1, with 8 bases that match TRBD2. Germline V CDR1 and CDR2: LGHDT, YNNKEL (reference sequence). The CDR3 contains 15 residues. Unmatched junction bases numbered 3, after V lost 1 base and J lost 4 bases. CDR3 amino acids: CASSQVSGTYNEQFF. DNA for the CDR3: TGTGCCAGCAGCCAAGTTAGCGGGACTTACAATGAGCAGTTCTTC.

This chain links TRBV4-3 with TRBJ1-5; the D is unclear. The CDR3 is 15 amino acids. Deletions cut 0 bases from V and 4 bases from J, with 10 bases between. In germline, CDR1 is LGHNA, CDR2 YSLEER. In DNA, the CDR3 is TGCGCCAGCAGCCAAGATCGTGTCCCAAATCAGCCCCAGCATTTT. Translating gives CASSQDRVPNQPQHF.

In this sample, this clonotype turned up a few times. The chain is built from TRBV2 and TRBJ2-7, with 7 positions matching TRBD2. The CDR3 covers 14 residues. Looked up from germline, CDR1 is SNHLY and CDR2 is FYNNEI. Unmatched junction bases numbered 13, after V lost 9 bases and J lost 5 bases. The CDR3 is CASRAGRSRNEQYF. The CDR3 nucleotides are TGTGCCAGTAGAGCGGGGCGGAGCAGGAACGAGCAGTACTTC.

This clonotype occurred a few times. This rearrangement joins TRBV29-1 to TRBJ1-4; D ambiguous. CDR1 is SQVTM and CDR2 is ANQGSEA in the germline V gene. V was shortened by 5 bases and J by 8 bases, with 15 bases between the two germline ends. CDR3 length: 13 residues. CDR3 region: CSVWTASEEKLFF. In DNA, the CDR3 is TGCAGCGTTTGGACTGCCTCCGAGGAAAAACTGTTTTTT. Filled out from reference TRBV29-1 and TRBJ1-4, the complete variable domain reads SAVISQKPSRDICQRGTSLTIQCQVDSQVTMMFWYRQQPGQSLTLIATANQGSEATYESGFVIDKFPISRPNLTFSTLTVSNMSPEDSSIYLCSVWTASEEKLFFGSGTQLSVL.

The rearrangement links TRBV10-3 to TRBJ2-2, with D possibly matching TRBD1 (5 bases). The CDR3 consists of 14 residues. Trimming shortened V by 4 bases and J by 7 bases, and 13 bases separated the two germline ends. Germline CDR1 is ENHRY and CDR2 is SYGVKD. This CDR3 is CAISGSEGVGELFF. The CDR3 nucleotides are TGTGCCATCAGTGGATCGGAAGGGGTCGGGGAGCTGTTTTTT.

The chain uses TRBV7-2 and TRBJ2-3; D not certain. Trimming shortened V by 4 bases and J by 6 bases, and 5 bases separated the two germline ends. This CDR3 region has 11 residues. Germline V lookup: CDR1 SGHTA, CDR2 FQGNSA. DNA for the CDR3: TGTGCCAGCAGCTCGCAGGATACGCAGTATTTT. Translated, it gives CASSSQDTQYF.

J is TRBJ1-2 and V is TRBV4-1; 8 positions agree with TRBD1. Germline CDR1 reads MGHRA; CDR2 reads YSYEKL. This CDR3 spans 16 amino acids. V trimming: 3 bases; J trimming: 0 bases; junction bases outside the gene matches: 6. CDR3 bases: TGCGCCAGCAGCCAGCCAGGGGGCGAGGCTAACTATGGCTACACCTTC. This codes for CASSQPGGEANYGYTF.

The sample holds a few counts of this clonotype. The V and J genes are TRBV29-1 and TRBJ2-3; 7 bases are shared with TRBD2. Trimming cost V 3 bases and J 4 bases; bases outside gene matches: 1. Germline CDR1 and CDR2: SQVTM and ANQGSEA. This CDR3 has 12 amino acids. The CDR3 sequence is CSVDGGADTQYF. In nucleotides, the CDR3 is TGCAGCGTTGATGGGGGGGCAGATACGCAGTATTTT.

The chain is built from TRBV11-2 and TRBJ2-7; D possibly corresponds to TRBD1 (6 bases). Germline values: CDR1 SGHAT, CDR2 FQNNGV. The CDR3 is 14 amino acids. V lost 0 bases and J 5 bases, leaving 11 bases between the germline ends. The CDR3 coding sequence is TGTGCCAGCAGCTTAGATCAGGGGTTCCACGAGCAGTACTTC. Its protein is CASSLDQGFHEQYF.

This clonotype occurred once. V is TRBV28 and J is TRBJ2-6; D is unresolved. From germline, CDR1 is MDHEN and CDR2 SYDVKM. V dropped 3 bases and J dropped 4 bases, with 7 bases sitting between them. CDR3 length: 14 residues. The CDR3 DNA sequence: TGTGCCAGCAGTTTCAGGTGGGGGGCCAACGTCCTGACTTTC. Its translation: CASSFRWGANVLTF.

This clonotype turned up a few times. The chain joins TRBV11-2 to TRBJ1-2; weak D call: TRBD1 (5 bases). This CDR3 spans 15 amino acids. The germline V gene has CDR1 SGHAT and CDR2 FQNNGV. Trimming took off 5 bases at V and 0 bases at J, with 13 bases between the two ends. The CDR3 is CASSPDVGPNYGYTF. For the CDR3, the DNA is TGTGCCAGCAGCCCAGATGTGGGACCTAACTATGGCTACACCTTC.

There are many counts of this clonotype. J is TRBJ2-5 and V is TRBV5-6; 9 bases fit TRBD2. With 0 bases clipped from V and 2 bases from J, the junction kept 2 bases outside the gene matches. The CDR3 spans 15 residues. The germline CDR1 and CDR2 sequences are SGHDT and YYEEEE. Here the CDR3 reads CASSLVSGGQETQYF. DNA for the CDR3: TGTGCCAGCAGCTTGGTTAGCGGGGGTCAAGAGACCCAGTACTTC.